The 11 T cell receptor beta chains presented below share a single source sample, sequenced in a study of blood T cell repertoires in COVID-19 (dated by TCRdb to the early 2020s). Library preparation used the immunoSEQ multiplex PCR assay. Entries here come from immuneACCESS through TCRdb and include only in-frame sequences with V and J called. Some clones fail to appear in such tables; in the studies checked, an unresolved V gene covers under half of the shortfall, and the cause of the remainder is unknown. The sample table contains about 300,000 clones; only one count was recorded for 80% to 90% of them. The ten largest clones capture approximately 4.1% of the sample. The sequenced material came from PBMCs or T cells enriched from blood (not recorded which). These receptors originate from a man aged 25-40 years who had recovered from COVID-19.

The CDR3 loop reads CASSDDPASAFF. CDR3 coding DNA: TGTGCCAGCAGTGACGATCCTGCGTCGGCTTTCTTT. The gene calls are TRBV6-4 and TRBJ1-1; D unresolved. Germline lookup yields CDR1 MRHNA and CDR2 SNTAGT. The CDR3 extends over 12 amino acids. The V gene lost 2 bases and the J gene lost 11 bases, with 12 bases spanning the gap.

The J gene is TRBJ2-1, the V gene TRBV19; possibly TRBD2 for D (6 bases). This CDR3 spans 12 amino acids. The germline V gene encodes CDR1 LNHDA and CDR2 SQIVND (reference sequence). V was cut by 6 bases and J by 6 bases, with 9 bases left in between. The CDR3 region is CASSGSFNEQFF. The CDR3 DNA reads as TGTGCCAGTAGCGGGAGTTTCAATGAGCAGTTCTTC.

V is TRBV7-6 and J is TRBJ2-2; 9 bases match TRBD2. Germline loops: CDR1 SGHVS, CDR2 FNYEAQ. V lost 5 bases and J lost 0; bases outside the gene matches: 10. The CDR3 has 18 residues. The CDR3 spells CASSPGLAGTANTGELFF. The CDR3 DNA is TGTGCCAGCAGCCCAGGGCTAGCGGGAACCGCGAACACCGGGGAGCTGTTTTTT.

The chain's CDR3 is CASSIRGADQNTIYF. As DNA, the CDR3 is TGTGCCAGTAGTATCCGGGGTGCCGACCAAAACACCATATATTTT. This sequence joins TRBV19 and TRBJ1-3; D ambiguous. Trimming shortened V by 3 bases and J by 6 bases, and 15 bases separated the two germline ends. There are 15 residues in the CDR3. From germline, CDR1 is LNHDA and CDR2 SQIVND (reference sequence).

The chain has TRBV5-1 and TRBJ1-2, with D perhaps matching TRBD1 (6 bases). V dropped 4 bases and J dropped 1 base, with 11 bases sitting between them. The germline V gene encodes CDR1 SGHRS and CDR2 YFSETQ. The CDR3 is 14 residues long. The CDR3 DNA is TGCGCCAGCAGCCGACAGGATTATAACTATGGCTACACCTTC. Translation: CASSRQDYNYGYTF.

The CDR3 region is CASSLGSRDRADTQYF. The CDR3 nucleotides are TGCGCCAGCAGCTTGGGGTCCCGGGACAGGGCCGATACGCAGTATTTT. The rearrangement links TRBV5-1 to TRBJ2-3; the match to TRBD1 covers 9 bases. Germline CDR1 reads SGHRS; CDR2 reads YFSETQ. This CDR3 spans 16 amino acids. J gave up 6 bases and V 0 bases, and 8 bases lay outside the gene matches.

The chain combines TRBV27 with TRBJ2-1; possibly TRBD1 for D (5 bases). Trimming shortened V by 5 bases and J by 4 bases, and 6 bases separated the two germline ends. The length of the CDR3 is 12 residues. Looked up from germline, CDR1 is MNHEY and CDR2 is SMNVEV (reference sequence). The CDR3 region has the DNA TGTGCCAGCAGTCCAGGGTACAATGAGCAGTTCTTC. Translating gives CASSPGYNEQFF.

This clone has just one count. J is TRBJ1-2 and V is TRBV28; D gene ambiguous. V shed 10 bases and J shed 8 bases, with 17 bases lying between them. Germline lookup yields CDR1 MDHEN and CDR2 SYDVKM. CDR3 length: 12 residues. The CDR3 spells CATSSVVQGYTF. CDR3 nucleotide sequence: TGTGCCACCTCGTCGGTGGTTCAAGGCTACACCTTC.

The chain uses TRBV19 and TRBJ2-3; D is perhaps TRBD2 (5 bases). Germline CDR1 reads LNHDA; CDR2 reads SQIVND (reference sequence). The V and J ends lost 4 bases and 2 bases respectively, with 10 bases between them. This CDR3 is built from 14 residues. The CDR3 loop reads CASSRRQATDTQYF. The CDR3, as DNA: TGTGCCAGTAGTAGGAGGCAGGCCACAGATACGCAGTATTTT. Using reference TRBV19 and TRBJ2-3 for the parts outside the CDR3, the full variable domain is DGGITQSPKYLFRKEGQNVTLSCEQNLNHDAMYWYRQDPGQGLRLIYYSQIVNDFQKGDIAEGYSVSREKKESFPLTVTSAQKNPTAFYLCASSRRQATDTQYFGPGTRLTVL.

This chain links TRBV3-1 (or the pseudogene TRBV3-2) with TRBJ1-2; possible D gene TRBD1, 5 bases. Trimming left V 8 bases short and J 4 bases short, with 14 bases between. This CDR3 has 13 residues. CDR1 and CDR2 from the germline V gene are LGHDT and YNNKEL (reference sequence). CDR3 in DNA: TGTGCCAGCGCCGGGGGGAAGGGCTATGGCTACACCTTC. Its translation: CASAGGKGYGYTF.

J is TRBJ2-7 and V is TRBV5-1, with 7 bases aligning to TRBD1. Germline V CDR1 and CDR2: SGHRS, YFSETQ. The J segment lost 1 base and the V segment lost 5 bases, leaving 3 bases of the junction unmatched. The CDR3 consists of 13 residues. CDR3 in DNA: TGCGCCAGCAGATGGACAGGTTCCTACGAGCAGTACTTC. Amino acids: CASRWTGSYEQYF. Together with reference TRBV5-1 and TRBJ2-7, the CDR3 gives the full variable domain: KAGVTQTPRYLIKTRGQQVTLSCSPISGHRSVSWYQQTPGQGLQFLFEYFSETQRNKGNFPGRFSGRQFSNSRSEMNVSTLELGDSALYLCASRWTGSYEQYFGPGTRLTVT.